The 8 T cell receptor beta chains presented below share a single source sample, sequenced in a study of identical twins. TCRdb independently ran MiXCR on the 5' RACE reads; one entry per CDR3 protein. Here the sample spans roughly 1.6 million distinct CDR3 sequences, about 30% being singletons. Material: cord blood. Receptors were obtained from a newborn girl in good health.

Remarks on this clonotype: A much larger clone lies a single base off, so this may be a read error. The rearrangement uses TRBV2 and TRBJ2-5; weak D call: TRBD1 (5 bases). Germline V lookup: CDR1 SNHLY, CDR2 FYNNEI. V dropped 2 bases and J dropped 11 bases, with 18 bases sitting between them. CDR3 size: 14 residues. The CDR3 coding sequence is TGTGCCAGCAGTGAATGGGGCGCTTACAATGAGCAGTACTTC. Translated, it gives CASSEWGAYNEQYF.

The chain joins TRBV20-1 to TRBJ2-4; D is possibly TRBD2 (6 bases). The DNA end is a closer match to TRBJ2-7, so the J assignment may be wrong. From germline, CDR1 is DFQATT and CDR2 SNEGSKA (reference sequence). The CDR3 spans 15 residues. The CDR3, as DNA: TGCAGTGCTAGACTCCCCACCGGCGGGGTATACGAGCAGTACTTC. This sequence encodes CSARLPTGGVYEQYF.

The chain joins TRBV20-1 to TRBJ1-5; possibly TRBD1 for D (5 bases). The CDR3 consists of 15 residues. With 4 bases removed from V and 5 bases from J, the gap between germline ends came to 18 bases. Germline V gene lookup returns CDR1 DFQATT and CDR2 SNEGSKA (reference sequence). The CDR3 loop reads CSATALTQGYQPQHF. CDR3 bases: TGCAGTGCTACCGCCTTGACTCAGGGCTATCAGCCCCAGCATTTT.

Only a few counts were recorded for this clonotype. V usage is TRBV4-2 and J usage is TRBJ1-5; 8 bases match TRBD1. V shed 4 bases and J 1 base; nucleotides not matched to a gene: 6. CDR3 length equals 16 residues. Germline V gives CDR1 LGHNA, CDR2 YNFKEQ. CDR3 amino acids: CASSPPDRGSNQPQHF. The DNA of the CDR3 is TGTGCCAGCAGCCCCCCTGACAGGGGAAGCAATCAGCCCCAGCATTTT.

To note about this clonotype: This may be a read error: a much more frequent sequence differs by one nucleotide. This chain uses TRBV12-3 or TRBV12-4 with TRBJ2-7; TRBD1 agrees at 8 bases. The CDR3 is 14 amino acids. With 8 bases clipped from V and 3 bases from J, the junction kept 9 bases outside the gene matches. The CDR3 DNA sequence: TGTGCCAGCGCGGCTACAGGGGGAAACTACGAGCAGTACTTC. Protein product: CASAATGGNYEQYF.

This chain connects TRBV20-1 to TRBJ1-4; D may be TRBD1 (6 bases). CDR1 and CDR2 from the germline V gene are DFQATT and SNEGSKA (reference sequence). The CDR3 has 15 residues. Trimming stripped 3 bases from V and 11 bases from J, with 22 bases between. DNA for the CDR3: TGCAGTGCTAGTTCACCAGGGGAGGTAATAGGGAAACTGTTTTTT. It specifies CSASSPGEVIGKLFF.

The chain links TRBV7-9 to TRBJ2-3, with no clear D. Germline-derived CDR1 and CDR2 are SEHNR and FQNEAQ (reference sequence). Between the trimmed V and J ends, which lost 3 bases and 0 bases, there was a span of 10 bases. This CDR3 region has 15 residues. CDR3 in DNA: TGTGCCAGCAGCTTCTTGACCTATAGCACAGATACGCAGTATTTT. Translated, it gives CASSFLTYSTDTQYF.

The gene calls are TRBV7-2 and TRBJ1-5; D perhaps matches TRBD1 (5 bases). The germline CDR1 and CDR2 sequences are SGHTA and FQGNSA. The CDR3 is 15 residues long. The V and J ends lost 1 base and 4 bases respectively, with 11 bases between them. The DNA of the CDR3 is TGTGCCAGCAGCTTAGTCGCAGGGTGGAATCAGCCCCAGCATTTT. Translating gives CASSLVAGWNQPQHF.